These 22 T cell receptor beta chains share one sample of origin, sequenced in a study of CD8 T cells in Susac syndrome. Random hexamers were used to reverse transcribe an amount of about 0.45 to 1 ug RNA. Using its own MiXCR run on the immunoSEQ multiplex PCR reads, TCRdb lists one record per CDR3 protein. The sample records over 150,000 distinct CDR3 sequences, approximately 93% being singletons. The source material was CD4+ T cells from PBMCs. The receptors stem from a human donor with multiple sclerosis.

The chain links TRBV19 to TRBJ1-5; maybe TRBD1 (5 bases). In germline, CDR1 is LNHDA, CDR2 SQIVND (reference sequence). The CDR3 has 17 amino acids. With 3 bases removed from V and 0 bases from J, the gap between germline ends came to 15 bases. The CDR3 is CASSMRKGYYSNQPQHF. The CDR3 DNA follows: TGTGCCAGTAGTATGAGGAAGGGGTATTATAGCAATCAGCCCCAGCATTTT.

The rearrangement uses TRBV23-1 and TRBJ1-1; D is uncertain. TRBV23-1 counts as an open reading frame of uncertain function. V was pared by 6 bases and J by 4 bases, with 9 bases between. This CDR3 has 12 amino acids. Written as DNA, the CDR3 is TGCGCCAGCAGCGTACCTGGCACTGAAGCTTTCTTT. It encodes CASSVPGTEAFF.

This clonotype was seen only once. The chain combines TRBV27 with TRBJ1-4; 10 bases align to TRBD1. This CDR3 is built from 15 residues. The germline V gene has CDR1 MNHEY and CDR2 SMNVEV (reference sequence). The V and J ends lost 5 bases and 8 bases, in that order; junction bases with no gene match: 8. CDR3 nucleotides: TGTGCCAGCAGTCCGGGGGACAGGGGAAGCGAAAAACTGTTTTTT. It encodes CASSPGDRGSEKLFF.

This chain joins TRBV4-3 and TRBJ1-5; the D is unclear. This CDR3 comprises 15 residues. Germline CDR1 LGHNA, CDR2 YSLEER. The V end lost 0 bases, the J end lost 4 bases, and 10 bases lay between the germline ends. The CDR3 DNA follows: TGCGCCAGCAGCCAAGACATGTTACCGAATCAGCCCCAGCATTTT. The encoded protein is CASSQDMLPNQPQHF.

V is TRBV10-3 and J is TRBJ2-2, with 8 bases identical to TRBD2. The CDR3 totals 15 residues. The V gene's germline CDR1 is ENHRY and CDR2 SYGVKD. The V and J ends lost 10 bases and 0 bases, in that order; junction bases with no gene match: 7. As DNA, the CDR3 is TGTGCCACGCGTCCGCGGGAGGCGAACACCGGGGAGCTGTTTTTT. Its translation: CATRPREANTGELFF.

This clonotype was detected only once. The rearrangement uses TRBV5-1 and TRBJ1-1; a possible D gene is TRBD1 (6 bases). The CDR3 sequence is 15 residues long. Trimming removed 4 bases from V and 5 bases from J, with 18 bases in between. The germline V gene encodes CDR1 SGHRS and CDR2 YFSETQ. CDR3 residues: CASSRSGARETEAFF. The CDR3 DNA sequence: TGCGCCAGCAGCCGGTCGGGGGCGCGAGAAACTGAAGCTTTCTTT.

The chain carries TRBV6-2 or TRBV6-3 and TRBJ2-5; perhaps TRBD1 as D (5 bases). Germline CDR1 is MNHEY and CDR2 is SVGEGT. The CDR3 is 15 residues long. V was clipped by 6 bases and J by 4 bases, with 18 bases between them. Written as DNA, the CDR3 is TGTGCCAGCAGACTTGGGGCCCTTTGGAGAGAGACCCAGTACTTC. Translated, it gives CASRLGALWRETQYF.

This clonotype turned up a few times. This chain uses TRBV6-2 or TRBV6-3 with TRBJ2-7, with no clear D. V was shortened by 0 bases and J by 2 bases, with 5 bases between the two germline ends. Germline V gene lookup returns CDR1 MNHEY and CDR2 SVGEGT. The CDR3 is 13 amino acids. The CDR3 loop reads CASSYSPPYEQYF. As DNA, the CDR3 is TGTGCCAGCAGTTACTCGCCCCCCTACGAGCAGTACTTC.

V usage is TRBV4-1 and J usage is TRBJ2-7, with a possible D match to TRBD1 (6 bases). The CDR3 is made up of 16 amino acids. Germline CDR1 reads MGHRA; CDR2 reads YSYEKL. The germline V and J ends were trimmed by 0 bases and 5 bases, with 17 bases remaining between them. The chain's CDR3 is CASSQDLIWGQDEQYF. The CDR3 DNA reads TGCGCCAGCAGCCAAGACCTGATCTGGGGGCAGGACGAGCAGTACTTC.

The V call is TRBV23-1, the J call TRBJ2-3; 8 bases fit TRBD2. TRBV23-1 is placed among ORFs of uncertain function. The CDR3 runs to 16 residues. After removal of 4 bases from V and 0 bases from J, the junction contained 6 bases not matched to a gene. The CDR3 loop reads CASSRDLAGSTDTQYF. CDR3 in DNA: TGCGCCAGCAGTCGAGACTTAGCGGGAAGCACAGATACGCAGTATTTT.

V and J are TRBV18 and TRBJ2-7, with D unclear. CDR1 and CDR2 from the germline V gene are KGHSH and LQKENI. CDR3 size: 16 residues. V was clipped by 2 bases and J by 1 base, with 15 bases between them. DNA for the CDR3: TGTGCCAGCTCACCATCTCCCCCAAGTTTATCCTACGAGCAGTACTTC. Its protein is CASSPSPPSLSYEQYF.

This clonotype is a singleton in its sample. This chain uses TRBV5-1 with TRBJ1-6; 7 nucleotides align to TRBD1. Per germline, CDR1 SGHRS and CDR2 YFSETQ. The CDR3 runs 15 residues. Trimming at V came to 4 bases and at J to 5 bases, leaving 6 bases not matched to a gene. CDR3 region: CASSPGQSDNSPLHF. In nucleotides, the CDR3 is TGCGCCAGCAGCCCGGGACAGAGCGATAATTCACCCCTCCACTTT.

The chain is built from TRBV19 and TRBJ2-4; weak D call: TRBD2 (6 bases). The CDR3 contains 18 residues. The V end lost 7 bases, the J end lost 0 bases, and 22 bases lay between the germline ends. Germline V gives CDR1 LNHDA, CDR2 SQIVND (reference sequence). DNA of the CDR3: TGTGCCAGTACTGACCGCGGGACGGGGCTTCTAGCCAAAAACATTCAGTACTTC. It codes for CASTDRGTGLLAKNIQYF.

J is TRBJ1-5 and V is TRBV30, with no clear D. Between the trimmed V and J ends, which lost 1 base and 0 bases, there was a span of 10 bases. The CDR3 sequence is 15 residues long. Germline CDR1 GTSNPN, CDR2 SVGIG (reference sequence). The CDR3 DNA reads TGTGCCTGGAGTGATTGGTCCTTTAGCAATCAGCCCCAGCATTTT. It is translated as CAWSDWSFSNQPQHF.

V gene TRBV28 combines with J gene TRBJ2-7; 7 bases align to TRBD2. Germline V gives CDR1 MDHEN, CDR2 SYDVKM. This CDR3 has 16 residues. The junction had 5 bases not matched to a gene; V was cut back by 0 bases and J by 0 bases. CDR3 amino acids: CASSLWVAGHSYEQYF. In DNA form, the CDR3 reads TGTGCCAGCAGTTTATGGGTAGCGGGCCACTCCTACGAGCAGTACTTC. The full variable domain, completed using reference TRBV28 and TRBJ2-7, is DVKVTQSSRYLVKRTGEKVFLECVQDMDHENMFWYRQDPGLGLRLIYFSYDVKMKEKGDIPEGYSVSREKKERFSLILESASTNQTSMYLCASSLWVAGHSYEQYFGPGTRLTVT.

This sequence joins TRBV6-5 and TRBJ1-5, with D maybe TRBD1 (5 bases). The germline V and J ends were trimmed by 0 bases and 7 bases, with 13 bases remaining between them. This CDR3 is 15 amino acids long. Per the germline V gene, CDR1 is MNHEY and CDR2 is SVGAGI. The CDR3 reads CASSYSIQGGQPQHF. The CDR3 nucleotides are TGTGCCAGCAGTTACTCGATTCAGGGCGGACAGCCCCAGCATTTT.

V usage is TRBV3-1 and J usage is TRBJ2-5; TRBD2 matches 11 bases. Germline CDR1 and CDR2: LGHDT and YNNKEL (reference sequence). V trimming: 4 bases; J trimming: 1 base; junction bases outside the gene matches: 14. CDR3 length: 19 residues. The DNA of the CDR3 is TGTGCCAGCAGCCCGCAGGGGCTAACTAGCGGGGGTCCCCAAGAGACCCAGTACTTC. Its translation is CASSPQGLTSGGPQETQYF.

The V call is TRBV29-1, the J call TRBJ1-2; the D is unclear. The V gene lost 5 bases and the J gene lost 3 bases, with 10 bases spanning the gap. Germline CDR1 and CDR2: SQVTM and ANQGSEA. The CDR3 length is 12 residues. CDR3 loop: CSVLRVDYGYTF. The CDR3 coding sequence is TGCAGCGTTTTACGGGTCGACTATGGCTACACCTTC. The full variable domain, with the rest looked up from reference TRBV29-1 and TRBJ1-2, is SAVISQKPSRDICQRGTSLTIQCQVDSQVTMMFWYRQQPGQSLTLIATANQGSEATYESGFVIDKFPISRPNLTFSTLTVSNMSPEDSSIYLCSVLRVDYGYTFGSGTRLTVV.

The rearrangement uses TRBV25-1 and TRBJ2-2, with D possibly TRBD2 on 6 matching bases. The CDR3 runs to 15 residues. Trimming removed 8 bases at V and 6 bases at J, with 19 bases between. Germline CDR1 and CDR2: MGHDK and SYGVNS. The CDR3 protein is CASGARVAASGELFF. The DNA of the CDR3 is TGTGCCAGCGGTGCCCGGGTAGCGGCTTCCGGGGAGCTGTTTTTT.

The chain combines TRBV4-3 with TRBJ1-4; 9 bases agree with TRBD1. The CDR3 loop spans 15 amino acids. The V gene's germline CDR1 is LGHNA and CDR2 YSLEER. V was clipped by 4 bases and J by 8 bases; unmatched bases: 8. CDR3 sequence (DNA): TGCGCCAGCAGCCGAACCGGGACAGGGAACGAAAAACTGTTTTTT. This gives the protein CASSRTGTGNEKLFF.

The rearrangement joins TRBV4-1 to TRBJ2-3, with 7 bases lining up with TRBD2. The V gene end was trimmed by 1 base and the J gene end by 4 bases; junction bases not matched to a gene: 11. CDR1 and CDR2 from the germline V gene are MGHRA and YSYEKL. CDR3 length: 17 amino acids. The chain's CDR3 is CASSQVLAGVDPDTQYF. CDR3 bases: TGCGCCAGCAGCCAAGTCTTGGCGGGGGTGGACCCAGATACGCAGTATTTT.

The chain recombines TRBV6-2 or TRBV6-3 with TRBJ2-7, with D perhaps given as TRBD1 or TRBD2 (5 bases each). Germline CDR1 and CDR2: MNHEY and SVGEGT. Trimming cost V 6 bases and J 4 bases, with 19 bases left between them. The CDR3 extends over 15 amino acids. Here the CDR3 reads CASSLTAGGSYEQYF. The CDR3 DNA sequence: TGTGCCAGCAGCTTAACAGCTGGGGGTTCGTACGAGCAGTACTTC.